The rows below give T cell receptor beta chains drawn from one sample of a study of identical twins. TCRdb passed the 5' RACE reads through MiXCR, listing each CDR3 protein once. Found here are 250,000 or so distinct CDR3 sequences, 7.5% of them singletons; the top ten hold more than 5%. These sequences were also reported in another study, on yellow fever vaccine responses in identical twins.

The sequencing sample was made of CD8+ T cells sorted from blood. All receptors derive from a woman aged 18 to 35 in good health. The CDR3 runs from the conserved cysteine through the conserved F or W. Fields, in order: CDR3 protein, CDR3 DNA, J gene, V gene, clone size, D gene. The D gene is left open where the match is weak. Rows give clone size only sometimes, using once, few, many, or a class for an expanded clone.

CDR3: CASSYGGLAGVPYEQYF; DNA: TGTGCCAGCAGTTACGGAGGACTAGCGGGAGTGCCCTACGAGCAGTACTTC; J: TRBJ2-7; V: TRBV6-5; size: few; D: TRBD2
CDR3: CASTQGITEAFF; DNA: TGTGCCAGCACTCAGGGTATCACTGAAGCTTTCTTT; J: TRBJ1-1; V: TRBV12-3/TRBV12-4; size: NA; D: NA
CDR3: CASSYSVGRSTYEQYF; DNA: TGTGCCAGCAGTTACTCCGTGGGCAGGTCTACCTACGAGCAGTACTTC; J: TRBJ2-7; V: TRBV6-5; size: few; D: NA
CDR3: CASSLFAGDYEQYF; DNA: TGCGCCAGCAGCTTGTTCGCAGGGGATTACGAGCAGTACTTC; J: TRBJ2-7; V: TRBV5-1; size: many; D: NA
CDR3: CSAVQVETQYF; DNA: TGCAGTGCGGTACAAGTGGAGACCCAGTACTTC; J: TRBJ2-5; V: TRBV20-1; size: few; D: NA
CDR3: CAISESKGAGNQPQHF; DNA: TGTGCCATCAGTGAGTCGAAGGGGGCAGGCAATCAGCCCCAGCATTTT; J: TRBJ1-5; V: TRBV10-3; size: many; D: TRBD1
CDR3: CASSQLGGRASSGELFF; DNA: TGCGCCAGCAGCCAATTGGGAGGGAGGGCCTCGTCCGGGGAGCTGTTTTTT; J: TRBJ2-2; V: TRBV4-1; size: NA; D: TRBD2
CDR3: CASKGGREETQYF; DNA: TGTGCCAGCAAGGGGGGCAGGGAAGAGACCCAGTACTTC; J: TRBJ2-5; V: TRBV19; size: few; D: NA
CDR3: CASSLQDRTELFF; DNA: TGTGCCAGCAGTTTACAGGACAGGACAGAGCTGTTTTTT; J: TRBJ2-2; V: TRBV27; size: few; D: TRBD1
CDR3: CATSSGLLAGEILQTDTQYF; DNA: TGTGCCACCAGCAGCGGCCTTCTAGCGGGAGAGATTTTACAGACAGATACGCAGTATTTT; J: TRBJ2-3; V: TRBV15; size: few; D: TRBD2
CDR3: CASTPFMAVDAGELFF; DNA: TGTGCCAGCACCCCATTTATGGCAGTAGACGCCGGGGAGCTGTTTTTT; J: TRBJ2-2; V: TRBV9; size: NA; D: NA
CDR3: CASTLTRGHTGELFF; DNA: TGTGCCAGCACCCTCACCAGGGGGCACACCGGGGAGCTGTTTTTT; J: TRBJ2-2; V: TRBV12-3/TRBV12-4; size: many; D: TRBD1
CDR3: CASSFLLHHTEVYEQYF; DNA: TGTGCCAGCAGTTTCCTTCTCCACCACACGGAGGTCTACGAGCAGTACTTC; J: TRBJ2-7; V: TRBV28; size: NA; D: NA
CDR3: CAISQGENYEQYF; DNA: TGTGCCATCTCCCAGGGCGAAAACTACGAGCAGTACTTC; J: TRBJ2-7; V: TRBV10-3; size: many; D: NA
CDR3: CASTGTGDNEQFF; DNA: TGTGCCAGTACCGGGACAGGCGACAATGAGCAGTTCTTC; J: TRBJ2-1; V: TRBV10-3; size: many; D: TRBD1
CDR3: CASSYSRDEYTDTQYF; DNA: TGTGCCAGCAGTTACTCTCGAGACGAATACACAGATACGCAGTATTTT; J: TRBJ2-3; V: TRBV6-5; size: NA; D: NA
CDR3: CSVEDRGGFPEAFF; DNA: TGCAGCGTTGAAGATCGGGGGGGATTTCCCGAAGCTTTCTTT; J: TRBJ1-1; V: TRBV29-1; size: many; D: NA
CDR3: CASSQFKIGRLGEGYTF; DNA: TGTGCCAGCAGCCAATTCAAGATTGGTAGATTGGGGGAAGGCTACACCTTC; J: TRBJ1-2; V: TRBV16; size: NA; D: NA
CDR3: CASSHPGTSGGSADTQYF; DNA: TGTGCCAGCAGCCACCCCGGGACTAGCGGGGGGAGTGCAGATACGCAGTATTTT; J: TRBJ2-3; V: TRBV12-3/TRBV12-4; size: NA; D: TRBD2
CDR3: CASSLMDYGQYF; DNA: TGTGCCAGCAGCTTAATGGACTACGGCCAGTACTTC; J: TRBJ2-7; V: TRBV28; size: few; D: NA
CDR3: CASNFPAREQFF; DNA: TGTGCCAGCAACTTCCCGGCCCGAGAGCAGTTCTTC; J: TRBJ2-1; V: TRBV28; size: NA; D: NA
CDR3: CASSGLAHNEQFF; DNA: TGTGCCAGCAGCGGACTAGCGCACAATGAGCAGTTCTTC; J: TRBJ2-1; V: TRBV6-2/TRBV6-3; size: NA; D: TRBD2
CDR3: CSARTPQGAMGANYGYTF; DNA: TGCAGTGCTAGAACCCCACAGGGGGCAATGGGGGCCAACTATGGCTACACCTTC; J: TRBJ1-2; V: TRBV20-1; size: few; D: TRBD1
CDR3: CASRTATYNEQFF; DNA: TGTGCCAGCAGGACAGCGACTTACAATGAGCAGTTCTTC; J: TRBJ2-1; V: TRBV6-1; size: many; D: NA
CDR3: CASSATRGGWNTEAFF; DNA: TGTGCCAGCAGTGCTACGCGGGGGGGCTGGAACACTGAAGCTTTCTTT; J: TRBJ1-1; V: TRBV2; size: many; D: NA
CDR3: CASSPRDTSGYEQYF; DNA: TGTGCCAGCAGCCCGCGGGACACTTCGGGGTACGAGCAGTACTTC; J: TRBJ2-7; V: TRBV11-3; size: NA; D: NA
CDR3: CATSERVSYNEQFF; DNA: TGTGCCACCAGTGAGCGGGTCTCCTACAATGAGCAGTTCTTC; J: TRBJ2-1; V: TRBV15; size: many; D: NA
CDR3: CASSLDFATGVTQETQYF; DNA: TGTGCCAGCAGCTTAGACTTCGCGACAGGTGTAACGCAAGAGACCCAGTACTTC; J: TRBJ2-5; V: TRBV11-1; size: many; D: NA
CDR3: CASSYRGLNEAFF; DNA: TGTGCCAGCAGTTACAGGGGGCTCAATGAAGCTTTCTTT; J: TRBJ1-1; V: TRBV28; size: many; D: TRBD1
CDR3: CSARDPGFADTIYF; DNA: TGCAGTGCTAGAGATCCCGGATTTGCCGACACCATATATTTT; J: TRBJ1-3; V: TRBV20-1; size: NA; D: NA
CDR3: CASSQGWTGGDYGYTF; DNA: TGTGCCAGCAGCCAAGGGTGGACAGGGGGCGACTATGGCTACACCTTC; J: TRBJ1-2; V: TRBV3-1; size: many; D: TRBD1
CDR3: CASRSLAGGIQETQYF; DNA: TGTGCCAGCAGATCACTAGCGGGGGGCATCCAAGAGACCCAGTACTTC; J: TRBJ2-5; V: TRBV27; size: many; D: TRBD2
CDR3: CASSLSDVANTEAFF; DNA: TGTGCCAGCAGCTTGTCGGACGTAGCGAACACTGAAGCTTTCTTT; J: TRBJ1-1; V: TRBV5-5; size: few; D: NA